The present TCR beta chain was sequenced within a study of T cell repertoires in ileal Crohn's disease. Here immunoSEQ multiplex PCR was the method, and the copy in TCRdb shows in-frame clones only, minus some. The top ten clones hold about 3.9% of a sample with some 1,600 clones, roughly 90% of them seen once. The CDR3 spans 14 residues. V shed 3 bases and J shed 2 bases, with 7 bases lying between them. CDR1 SGHAT and CDR2 FQNNGV come from the germline V gene. Time point denoted: inflamed ileum from the surgical specimen. Sequenced input: ileal tissue. The TCR comes from an adult with Crohn's disease. This chain links TRBV11-2 with TRBJ2-2; possibly TRBD2 for D (5 bases). The CDR3 nucleotides read TGTGCCAGCAGCTTCGGGATAAACACCGGGGAGCTGTTTTTT. Protein product: CASSFGINTGELFF.